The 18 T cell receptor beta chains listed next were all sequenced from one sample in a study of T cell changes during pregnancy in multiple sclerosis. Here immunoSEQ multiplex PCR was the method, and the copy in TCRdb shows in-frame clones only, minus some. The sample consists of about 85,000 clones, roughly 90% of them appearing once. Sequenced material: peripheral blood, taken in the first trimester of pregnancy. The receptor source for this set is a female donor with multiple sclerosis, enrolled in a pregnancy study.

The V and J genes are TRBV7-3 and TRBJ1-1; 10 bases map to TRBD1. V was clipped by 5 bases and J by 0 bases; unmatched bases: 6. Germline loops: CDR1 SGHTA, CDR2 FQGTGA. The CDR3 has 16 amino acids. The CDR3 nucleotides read TGTGCCAGCAGCCCCGGGACAGGGGCGATGAACACTGAAGCTTTCTTT. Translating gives CASSPGTGAMNTEAFF.

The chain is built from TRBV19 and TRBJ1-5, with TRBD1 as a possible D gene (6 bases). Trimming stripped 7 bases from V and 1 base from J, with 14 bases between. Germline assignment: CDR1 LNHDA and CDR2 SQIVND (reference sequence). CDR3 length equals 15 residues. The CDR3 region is CASNPTGSSNQPQHF. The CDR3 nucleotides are TGTGCCAGTAACCCTACAGGGTCGAGCAATCAGCCCCAGCATTTT. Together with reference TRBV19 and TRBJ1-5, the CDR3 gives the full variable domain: DGGITQSPKYLFRKEGQNVTLSCEQNLNHDAMYWYRQDPGQGLRLIYYSQIVNDFQKGDIAEGYSVSREKKESFPLTVTSAQKNPTAFYLCASNPTGSSNQPQHFGDGTRLSIL.

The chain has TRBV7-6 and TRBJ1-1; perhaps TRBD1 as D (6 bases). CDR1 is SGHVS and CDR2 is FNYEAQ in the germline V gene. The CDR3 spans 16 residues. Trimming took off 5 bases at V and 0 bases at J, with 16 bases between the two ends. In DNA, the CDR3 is TGTGCCAGCAGCACTAAACAGGGAAGGCTGAACACTGAAGCTTTCTTT. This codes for CASSTKQGRLNTEAFF.

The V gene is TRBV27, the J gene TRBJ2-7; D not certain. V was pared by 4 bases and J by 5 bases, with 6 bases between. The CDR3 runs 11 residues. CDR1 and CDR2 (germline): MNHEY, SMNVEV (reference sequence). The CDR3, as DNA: TGTGCCAGCAGTTCAAGAGACGAGCAGTACTTC. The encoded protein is CASSSRDEQYF.

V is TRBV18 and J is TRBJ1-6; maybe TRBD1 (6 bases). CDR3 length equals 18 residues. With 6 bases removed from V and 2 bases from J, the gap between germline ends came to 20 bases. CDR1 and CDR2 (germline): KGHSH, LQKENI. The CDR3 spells CASSLKAGELAYNSPLHF. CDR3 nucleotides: TGTGCCAGCTCCCTCAAAGCAGGGGAACTTGCCTATAATTCACCCCTCCACTTT. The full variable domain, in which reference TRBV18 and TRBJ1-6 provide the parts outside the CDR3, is NAGVMQNPRHLVRRRGQEARLRCSPMKGHSHVYWYRQLPEEGLKFMVYLQKENIIDESGMPKERFSAEFPKEGPSILRIQQVVRGDSAAYFCASSLKAGELAYNSPLHFGNGTRLTVT.

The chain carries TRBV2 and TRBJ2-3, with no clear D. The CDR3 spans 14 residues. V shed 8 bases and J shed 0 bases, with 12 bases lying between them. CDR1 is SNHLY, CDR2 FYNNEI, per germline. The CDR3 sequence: CASVFRTSTDTQYF. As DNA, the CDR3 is TGTGCCAGCGTGTTTAGAACTAGCACAGATACGCAGTATTTT.

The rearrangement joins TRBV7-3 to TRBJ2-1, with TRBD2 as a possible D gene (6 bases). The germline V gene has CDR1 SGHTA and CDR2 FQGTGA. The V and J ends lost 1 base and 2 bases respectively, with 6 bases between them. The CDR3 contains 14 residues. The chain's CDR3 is CASSLSGTYNEQFF. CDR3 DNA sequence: TGTGCCAGCAGCTTAAGCGGGACCTACAATGAGCAGTTCTTC.

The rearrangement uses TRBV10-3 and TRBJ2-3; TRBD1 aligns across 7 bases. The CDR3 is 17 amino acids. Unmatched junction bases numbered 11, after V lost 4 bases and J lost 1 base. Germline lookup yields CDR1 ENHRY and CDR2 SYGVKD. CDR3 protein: CAISVPGQFSGTDTQYF. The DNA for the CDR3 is TGTGCCATCAGTGTCCCGGGACAGTTCTCTGGCACAGATACGCAGTATTTT.

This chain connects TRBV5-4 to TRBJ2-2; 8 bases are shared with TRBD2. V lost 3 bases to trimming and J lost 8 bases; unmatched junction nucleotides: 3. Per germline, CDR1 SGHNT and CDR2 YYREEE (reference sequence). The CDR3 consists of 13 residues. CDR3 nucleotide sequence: TGTGCCAGCAGCTCCGGGGGGGTAGGGGAGCTGTTTTTT. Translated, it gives CASSSGGVGELFF.

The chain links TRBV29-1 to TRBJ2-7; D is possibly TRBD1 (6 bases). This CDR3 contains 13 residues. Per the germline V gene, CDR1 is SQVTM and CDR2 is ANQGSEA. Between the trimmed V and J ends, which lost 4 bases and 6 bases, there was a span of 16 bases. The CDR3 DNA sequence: TGCAGCGTTGGTGCAGGGGATGGCGGCGAGCAGTACTTC. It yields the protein CSVGAGDGGEQYF.

CDR3: CASRSPGQTPNEQFF. The CDR3 nucleotides are TGTGCCAGCAGATCACCGGGACAGACACCGAATGAGCAGTTCTTC. The chain couples TRBV28 to TRBJ2-1; 7 nucleotides agree with TRBD1. The CDR3 spans 15 residues. Unmatched junction bases numbered 12, after V lost 6 bases and J lost 7 bases. The germline CDR1 and CDR2 sequences are MDHEN and SYDVKM.

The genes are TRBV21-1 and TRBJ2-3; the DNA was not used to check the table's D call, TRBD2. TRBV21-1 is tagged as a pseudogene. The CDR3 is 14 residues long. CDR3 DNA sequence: TGTGCCAGCAGCTCTATAGCACTCACAGATACGCAGTATTTT. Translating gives CASSSIALTDTQYF.

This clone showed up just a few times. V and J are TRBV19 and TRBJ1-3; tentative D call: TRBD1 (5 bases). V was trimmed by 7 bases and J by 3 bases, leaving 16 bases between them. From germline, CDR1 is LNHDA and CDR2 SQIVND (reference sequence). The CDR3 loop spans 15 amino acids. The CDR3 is CASNRAGTNGNTIYF. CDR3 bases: TGTGCCAGTAATCGGGCAGGGACTAATGGAAACACCATATATTTT. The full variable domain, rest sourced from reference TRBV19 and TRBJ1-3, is DGGITQSPKYLFRKEGQNVTLSCEQNLNHDAMYWYRQDPGQGLRLIYYSQIVNDFQKGDIAEGYSVSREKKESFPLTVTSAQKNPTAFYLCASNRAGTNGNTIYFGEGSWLTVV.

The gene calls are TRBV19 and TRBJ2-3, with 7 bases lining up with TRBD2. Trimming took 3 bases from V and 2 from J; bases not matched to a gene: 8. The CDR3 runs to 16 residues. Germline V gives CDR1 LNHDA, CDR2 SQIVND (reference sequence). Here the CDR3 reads CASSIQAGLATDTQYF. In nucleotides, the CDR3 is TGTGCCAGTAGTATCCAAGCGGGGCTAGCCACAGATACGCAGTATTTT. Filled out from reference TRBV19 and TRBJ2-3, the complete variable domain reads DGGITQSPKYLFRKEGQNVTLSCEQNLNHDAMYWYRQDPGQGLRLIYYSQIVNDFQKGDIAEGYSVSREKKESFPLTVTSAQKNPTAFYLCASSIQAGLATDTQYFGPGTRLTVL.

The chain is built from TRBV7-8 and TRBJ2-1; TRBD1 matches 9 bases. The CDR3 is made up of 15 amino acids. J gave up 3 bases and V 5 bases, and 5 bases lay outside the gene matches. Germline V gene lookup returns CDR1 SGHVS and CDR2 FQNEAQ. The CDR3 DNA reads TGTGCCAGCAGCGGCCGGGACAGGGACTACAATGAGCAGTTCTTC. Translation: CASSGRDRDYNEQFF. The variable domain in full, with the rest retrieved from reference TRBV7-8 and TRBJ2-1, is GAGVSQSPRYKVAKRGQDVALRCDPISGHVSLFWYQQALGQGPEFLTYFQNEAQLDKSGLPSDRFFAERPEGSVSTLKIQRTQQEDSAVYLCASSGRDRDYNEQFFGPGTRLTVL.

The CDR3 nucleotides read TGTGCCACCAGCACTATTCTCACGACAGGGGGCACCTTAAACTACGAGCAGTACTTC. Encoded protein: CATSTILTTGGTLNYEQYF. The J gene is TRBJ2-7, the V gene TRBV15; 10 positions match TRBD1. The CDR3 has 19 residues. The trim removed 4 bases at V and 3 bases at J, leaving 18 bases unmatched. Germline CDR1 LNHNV, CDR2 YYDKDF (reference sequence).

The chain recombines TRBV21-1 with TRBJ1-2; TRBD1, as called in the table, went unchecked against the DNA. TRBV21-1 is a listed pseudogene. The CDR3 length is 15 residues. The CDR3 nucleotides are TGTGCCAGCAGCAAACAGGGGGAGCTCAACTATGGCTACACCTTC. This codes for CASSKQGELNYGYTF.

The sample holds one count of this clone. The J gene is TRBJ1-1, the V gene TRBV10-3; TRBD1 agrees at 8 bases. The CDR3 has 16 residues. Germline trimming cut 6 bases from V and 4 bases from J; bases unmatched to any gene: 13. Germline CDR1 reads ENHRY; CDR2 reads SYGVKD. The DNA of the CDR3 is TGTGCCATCAGGGGTCCCGGGACAGGAAATTTCACTGAAGCTTTCTTT. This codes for CAIRGPGTGNFTEAFF.